Below are 11 T cell receptor beta chains sequenced from a single sample in a study of blood T cell repertoires in COVID-19. The protocol was immunoSEQ multiplex PCR, while the TCRdb copy is restricted to in-frame clones and leaves out a portion. The data hold about 220,000 clones, with about four fifths observed a single time. The sample taken for sequencing was peripheral blood. Receptors originate from an elderly woman with acute or convalescent COVID-19.

The rearrangement joins TRBV27 to TRBJ1-1; tentative D call: TRBD1 (6 bases). The CDR3 covers 14 residues. Between the trimmed V and J ends, which lost 5 bases and 4 bases, there was a span of 14 bases. The germline V gene encodes CDR1 MNHEY and CDR2 SMNVEV (reference sequence). Written as DNA, the CDR3 is TGTGCCAGCAGTCCACAGGGAAGGGGCACTGAAGCTTTCTTT. Translation gives CASSPQGRGTEAFF.

This clone was seen only a few times. V is TRBV28 and J is TRBJ1-1; D perhaps matches TRBD1 (6 bases). The CDR3 is 14 amino acids. Germline CDR1 and CDR2: MDHEN and SYDVKM. V was shortened by 5 bases and J by 0 bases, with 10 bases between the two germline ends. CDR3: CASSKGVVNTEAFF. Here the CDR3 DNA reads TGTGCCAGCAGTAAGGGGGTTGTGAACACTGAAGCTTTCTTT.

The chain recombines TRBV5-1 with TRBJ1-1; possibly TRBD1 for D (5 bases). The CDR3 length is 14 residues. Germline loops: CDR1 SGHRS, CDR2 YFSETQ. The ends were cut back, 4 bases at V and 4 bases at J, with 14 bases in the middle. The CDR3, as DNA: TGCGCCAGCAGCCCCTTTTTGGGGGGCACTGAAGCTTTCTTT. Its protein is CASSPFLGGTEAFF.

In this sample, this clone turned up many times. The V gene is TRBV27, the J gene TRBJ2-7, with TRBD2 as a possible D gene (5 bases). V was shortened by 5 bases and J by 2 bases, with 16 bases between the two germline ends. Germline CDR1 is MNHEY and CDR2 is SMNVEV (reference sequence). The CDR3 contains 15 residues. The CDR3 protein is CASSVSRARAYEQYF. The CDR3 DNA reads TGTGCCAGCAGTGTCTCCCGGGCGCGGGCCTACGAGCAGTACTTC.

The chain carries TRBV19 and TRBJ2-1; 7 nucleotides line up with TRBD2. Germline values: CDR1 LNHDA, CDR2 SQIVND (reference sequence). This CDR3 contains 16 residues. V lost 3 bases and J lost 10; bases outside the gene matches: 15. The DNA of the CDR3 is TGTGCCAGTAGTATGCCCCCTGGGCGGGGGTTAGAGGAGCAGTTCTTC. Its translation: CASSMPPGRGLEEQFF.

V and J are TRBV5-4 and TRBJ1-4, with D possibly TRBD1 on 6 matching bases. Trimming pared 2 bases from V and 2 bases from J, leaving 10 bases between. The germline V gene encodes CDR1 SGHNT and CDR2 YYREEE (reference sequence). This CDR3 has 15 amino acids. CDR3 protein: CASSFGGATNEKLFF. CDR3 DNA: TGTGCCAGCAGCTTTGGGGGCGCGACTAATGAAAAACTGTTTTTT.

The CDR3 DNA sequence: TGTGCCAGCAGTTTTCGGGACAGGGGAGGCTATGGCTACACCTTC. Protein: CASSFRDRGGYGYTF. V usage is TRBV28 and J usage is TRBJ1-2; 10 bases are shared with TRBD1. V dropped 3 bases and J dropped 4; count of bases not matched to a gene: 5. Per the germline V gene, CDR1 is MDHEN and CDR2 is SYDVKM. The CDR3 loop spans 15 amino acids.

The chain uses TRBV28 and TRBJ2-3; D is uncertain. Between the trimmed V and J ends, which lost 5 bases and 4 bases, there was a span of 19 bases. Germline V lookup: CDR1 MDHEN, CDR2 SYDVKM. The CDR3 length is 16 residues. The CDR3 spells CASSKRPFIRADTQYF. The CDR3 region has the DNA TGTGCCAGCAGTAAGAGGCCCTTCATTCGAGCAGATACGCAGTATTTT.

The J gene is TRBJ2-2, the V gene TRBV27; weak D call: TRBD2 (7 bases). Trimming took 3 bases from V and 3 from J, leaving 11 bases between them. This CDR3 has 15 residues. Germline CDR1 is MNHEY and CDR2 is SMNVEV (reference sequence). The CDR3 loop is CASSLGGGDTGELFF. CDR3 nucleotide sequence: TGTGCCAGCAGTTTGGGGGGGGGCGACACCGGGGAGCTGTTTTTT.

The rearrangement uses TRBV12-3 or TRBV12-4 and TRBJ1-5; TRBD1 might be the D (5 bases). Trimming cost V 3 bases and J 3 bases, with 6 bases left between them. The CDR3 has 13 residues. The CDR3 region is CASSLTANQPQHF. In DNA form, the CDR3 reads TGTGCCAGCAGTTTGACAGCCAATCAGCCCCAGCATTTT.

The chain has TRBV6-2 or TRBV6-3 and TRBJ1-1, with 7 bases aligning to TRBD1. This CDR3 is 15 amino acids long. The V and J ends lost 2 bases and 1 base, in that order; junction bases with no gene match: 4. Germline assignment: CDR1 MNHEY and CDR2 SVGEGT. DNA of the CDR3: TGTGCCAGCAGTTACACGCGGACAGGGAACACTGAAGCTTTCTTT. Translation gives CASSYTRTGNTEAFF.